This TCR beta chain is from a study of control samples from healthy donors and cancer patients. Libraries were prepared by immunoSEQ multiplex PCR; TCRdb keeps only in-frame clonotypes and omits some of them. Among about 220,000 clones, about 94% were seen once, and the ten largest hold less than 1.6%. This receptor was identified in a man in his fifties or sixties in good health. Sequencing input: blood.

The CDR3 sequence: CATSDLRVEGSYNEQFF. The CDR3 bases are TGTGCCACCAGTGATTTACGAGTGGAGGGGTCCTACAATGAGCAGTTCTTC. This sequence joins TRBV24-1 and TRBJ2-1; D is possibly TRBD2 (6 bases). Germline CDR1 and CDR2: KGHDR and SFDVKD. This CDR3 is 17 amino acids long. Trimming removed 1 base from V and 1 base from J, with 13 bases in between.